One and the same sample provided the 21 T cell receptor beta chains below, sequenced in a study of metastatic and nonmetastatic thyroid tumors. Thyroid surgery was preceded by no treatment in any patient. TCRdb reprocessed the PCR reads using MiXCR. The data show 65,000 to 70,000 clones, 11% to 15% seen once. Sequenced sample: blood. These receptors originate from a male donor with papillary thyroid cancer or a benign thyroid nodule (not recorded which). Some clones in this sample may be carry-over from other donors' samples.

This clone has just a few counts. The chain couples TRBV11-3 to TRBJ2-7; the D gene is possibly TRBD1 (5 bases). Trimming removed 5 bases from V and 5 bases from J, with 16 bases in between. Germline lookup yields CDR1 SGHNT and CDR2 YENEEA. The CDR3 is made up of 14 amino acids. The CDR3 protein is CASSSVGRNDEQYF. As DNA, the CDR3 is TGTGCCAGCAGCAGCGTGGGGCGAAATGACGAGCAGTACTTC.

This clone was recorded many times. This chain links TRBV20-1 with TRBJ1-2; perhaps TRBD1 as D (5 bases). This CDR3 region has 14 residues. The V end was cut by 5 bases, the J end by 4 bases, with 17 bases between. Germline V gives CDR1 DFQATT, CDR2 SNEGSKA (reference sequence). The CDR3 region is CSALPDTWSYGYTF. The CDR3 DNA follows: TGCAGTGCTTTACCGGACACCTGGAGCTATGGCTACACCTTC.

This clone occurred many times. DNA of the CDR3: TGTGCCAGCAACAGACAGGGGGTATACACAGATACGCAGTATTTT. Translated: CASNRQGVYTDTQYF. The V call is TRBV6-2 or TRBV6-3, the J call TRBJ2-3; 9 bases line up with TRBD1. Germline V gives CDR1 MNHEY, CDR2 SVGEGT. This CDR3 comprises 15 residues. V lost 7 bases to trimming and J lost 2 bases; unmatched junction nucleotides: 7.

This clone was picked up many times. This chain links TRBV4-1 with TRBJ1-1; a weak D match, TRBD1 (6 bases). There are 16 residues in the CDR3. Trimming stripped 3 bases from V and 2 bases from J, with 16 bases between. Germline lookup yields CDR1 MGHRA and CDR2 YSYEKL. The DNA of the CDR3 is TGCGCCAGCAGCCACCTTAAAGGGGGAGATAACACTGAAGCTTTCTTT. Its protein product is CASSHLKGGDNTEAFF.

This clone came up many times. A read error may explain this, as a much larger clone is one base away. Here the CDR3 reads CASSSASWNEQFF. CDR3 sequence (DNA): TGTGCCAGCAGTTCGGCTAGTTGGAATGAGCAGTTCTTC. The V and J genes are TRBV27 and TRBJ2-1, with D uncertain. V lost 4 bases and J 7 bases, leaving 11 bases between the germline ends. CDR3 length: 13 amino acids. The germline gives CDR1 MNHEY, CDR2 SMNVEV (reference sequence).

This clone was detected ten times or more. V and J are TRBV18 and TRBJ2-3, with 11 nucleotides matching TRBD2. CDR1 and CDR2 (germline): KGHSH, LQKENI. The trim removed 1 base at V and 6 bases at J, leaving 6 bases unmatched. The CDR3 sequence is 16 residues long. The CDR3 sequence: CASSPLAGGPGDTQYF. CDR3 coding DNA: TGTGCCAGCTCACCACTAGCGGGAGGGCCGGGGGATACGCAGTATTTT.

The table lists this clone with many counts. This sample also contains other DNA sequences that code for the same CDR3. CDR3 nucleotide sequence: TGTGCCAGCAGTTCCCCATCCGGGACTAGCCCCTACGAGCAGTACTTC. This sequence encodes CASSSPSGTSPYEQYF. This chain connects TRBV27 to TRBJ2-7; 9 positions match TRBD2. Trimming cost V 4 bases and J 2 bases; bases outside gene matches: 9. In germline, CDR1 is MNHEY, CDR2 SMNVEV (reference sequence). The CDR3 is 16 amino acids.

In its sample, this clone was seen many times. The J gene is TRBJ2-3, the V gene TRBV24-1; the match to TRBD1 covers 7 bases. Germline V CDR1 and CDR2: KGHDR, SFDVKD. V lost 0 bases to trimming and J lost 2 bases; unmatched junction nucleotides: 4. The CDR3 runs 16 residues. The CDR3 here is CATSDLQGTATDTQYF. DNA for the CDR3: TGTGCCACCAGTGATTTGCAGGGGACAGCCACAGATACGCAGTATTTT.

This clone was seen more than once but under ten times. Being one base from a much bigger clone, this may be a read error. No conserved phenylalanine or tryptophan ends this CDR3, so it is likely a read error. This chain joins TRBV6-1 and TRBJ1-2; D unclear. The germline gives CDR1 MNHNS, CDR2 SASEGT. This CDR3 comprises 12 residues. V was clipped by 6 bases and J by 1 base, with 6 bases between them. This chain's CDR3 is CASSLGNYGYTI. CDR3 DNA: TGTGCCAGCAGCCTAGGTAACTATGGCTACACCATC.

To note about this clone: At one boundary the junction diverges from the germline segment, which might be a read error. The rearrangement links TRBV28 to TRBJ1-2, with 9 bases aligning to TRBD1. Germline CDR1 is MDHEN and CDR2 is SYDVKM. The CDR3 loop spans 13 amino acids. The CDR3 coding sequence is TGTACCAGCAGTTTACAGGGGGCGCGTGGCTACACATTC. This sequence encodes CTSSLQGARGYTF.

This clone was picked up many times. This chain connects TRBV2 to TRBJ2-5, with 13 bases aligning to TRBD2. CDR1 is SNHLY, CDR2 FYNNEI, per germline. With 5 bases clipped from V and 3 bases from J, the junction kept 3 bases outside the gene matches. The CDR3 contains 15 residues. The CDR3 DNA reads as TGTGCCAGCAGTCTGGGACTAGCGGGAAAAGAGACCCAGTACTTC. Protein: CASSLGLAGKETQYF. Complete variable domain (other parts from reference TRBV2 and TRBJ2-5): EPEVTQTPSHQVTQMGQEVILRCVPISNHLYFYWYRQILGQKVEFLVSFYNNEISEKSEIFDDQFSVERPDGSNFTLKIRSTKLEDSAMYFCASSLGLAGKETQYFGPGTRLLVL.

This clone was observed many times. V gene TRBV11-2 combines with J gene TRBJ2-7; D is possibly TRBD2 (6 bases). This CDR3 comprises 13 residues. V shed 3 bases and J shed 4 bases, with 10 bases lying between them. Germline V gene data show CDR1 as SGHAT and CDR2 as FQNNGV. CDR3 nucleotide sequence: TGTGCCAGCAGCTTGTCGGGAGAATACGAGCAGTACTTC. It is translated as CASSLSGEYEQYF. Supplemented by reference TRBV11-2 and TRBJ2-7, the full variable domain reads EAGVAQSPRYKIIEKRQSVAFWCNPISGHATLYWYQQILGQGPKLLIQFQNNGVVDDSQLPKDRFSAERLKGVDSTLKIQPAKLEDSAVYLCASSLSGEYEQYFGPGTRLTVT.

Regarding this clone: A read error is possible here, since a much larger clone lies one base away. This CDR3 is also generated by other DNA sequences in the sample. J is TRBJ2-2 and V is TRBV9, with unresolved D. The CDR3 runs to 12 residues. Germline V gene sequence: CDR1 SGDLS, CDR2 YYNGEE. Trimming left V 2 bases short and J 4 bases short, with 3 bases between. The CDR3 sequence is CASSVSTGELFF. In DNA form, the CDR3 reads TGTGCCAGCAGCGTTAGCACCGGGGAGCTGTTTTTT. Full variable domain (remainder filled in from reference TRBV9 and TRBJ2-2): DSGVTQTPKHLITATGQRVTLRCSPRSGDLSVYWYQQSLDQGLQFLIQYYNGEERAKGNILERFSAQQFPDLHSELNLSSLELGDSALYFCASSVSTGELFFGEGSRLTVL.

This clone has a count of ten or more. V gene TRBV5-1 combines with J gene TRBJ2-3; perhaps TRBD1 as D (6 bases). V dropped 2 bases and J dropped 4 bases, with 11 bases sitting between them. This CDR3 spans 14 amino acids. CDR1 and CDR2 (germline): SGHRS, YFSETQ. CDR3 bases: TGCGCCAGCAGCTTTACAGGGTCCCCAGATACGCAGTATTTT. Its protein product is CASSFTGSPDTQYF.

The chain combines TRBV5-6 with TRBJ2-3; TRBD1 might be the D (5 bases). The CDR3 has 16 amino acids. Trimming removed 4 bases from V and 2 bases from J, with 17 bases in between. The germline gives CDR1 SGHDT, CDR2 YYEEEE. The CDR3 DNA is TGTGCCAGCAGCACCACACAGGTAGAGGTCACAGATACGCAGTATTTT. It translates to CASSTTQVEVTDTQYF.

This clone was observed at least ten times. This sequence joins TRBV20-1 and TRBJ2-1, with a weak D call TRBD2 (5 bases). Germline V gives CDR1 DFQATT, CDR2 SNEGSKA (reference sequence). The V and J ends lost 1 base and 7 bases respectively, with 23 bases between them. The CDR3 covers 17 residues. The CDR3 nucleotides read TGCAGTGCTAGAGGAATCGGTCTTTGGCGGGCGGGTAATGAGCAGTTCTTC. Its protein is CSARGIGLWRAGNEQFF.

This clone has only a few counts. One end of the junction is discordant with germline, which a read error may explain. The chain joins TRBV9 to TRBJ2-2, with TRBD2 matching over 8 bases. Germline loops: CDR1 SGDLS, CDR2 YYNGEE. The CDR3 runs to 15 residues. CDR3 in amino acids: CASRVSGTNTGALFF. CDR3 coding DNA: TGTGCCAGCAGAGTTAGCGGGACAAACACCGGGGCGCTGTTTTTT. Full variable domain (outside the CDR3, taken from reference TRBV9 and TRBJ2-2): DSGVTQTPKHLITATGQRVTLRCSPRSGDLSVYWYQQSLDQGLQFLIQYYNGEERAKGNILERFSAQQFPDLHSELNLSSLELGDSALYFCASRVSGTNTGALFFGEGSRLTVL.

This sequence joins TRBV6-1 and TRBJ2-7; 7 bases line up with TRBD1. Germline-derived CDR1 and CDR2 are MNHNS and SASEGT. The CDR3 runs 13 residues. The ends lost 6 bases at V and 6 bases at J; junction bases unmatched: 8. CDR3 region: CASSPRGTLEQYF. The CDR3 DNA reads as TGTGCCAGCAGCCCCAGGGGGACACTCGAGCAGTACTTC.

This clone was seen ten or more times. The gene calls are TRBV28 and TRBJ2-1; TRBD2 agrees at 10 bases. Germline CDR1 MDHEN, CDR2 SYDVKM. The CDR3 has 15 residues. V shed 5 bases, J shed 7 bases, and the junction held 8 bases outside the gene matches. CDR3 DNA sequence: TGTGCCAGCAGTGAAAGCGGGAGGGCGAGAAATGAGCAGTTCTTC. Translated: CASSESGRARNEQFF.

As for this clone: The germline gene is not matched at one end of the junction; a read error may be the cause. The V and J genes are TRBV15 and TRBJ1-1; possibly TRBD1 for D (5 bases). The germline V gene encodes CDR1 LNHNV and CDR2 YYDKDF (reference sequence). The CDR3 is made up of 17 amino acids. The CDR3, as DNA: TGTGCCACCAGCGGAGAATGGGGGAATGGTGTGAACACTGAAGCTTTCTTT. Encoded protein: CATSGEWGNGVNTEAFF.

A word on this clone: This may come from a read error, since a much larger clone is one base off. V gene TRBV5-6 combines with J gene TRBJ1-1, with 7 bases matching TRBD1. The length of the CDR3 is 16 residues. Trimming cost V 0 bases and J 4 bases; bases outside gene matches: 9. Germline CDR1 and CDR2: SGHDT and YYEEEE. CDR3 nucleotide sequence: TGTGCCAGCAGCTTGGCCGCACAGGGGAGCGCCACTGAAGCTTTCTTT. Encoded protein: CASSLAAQGSATEAFF.